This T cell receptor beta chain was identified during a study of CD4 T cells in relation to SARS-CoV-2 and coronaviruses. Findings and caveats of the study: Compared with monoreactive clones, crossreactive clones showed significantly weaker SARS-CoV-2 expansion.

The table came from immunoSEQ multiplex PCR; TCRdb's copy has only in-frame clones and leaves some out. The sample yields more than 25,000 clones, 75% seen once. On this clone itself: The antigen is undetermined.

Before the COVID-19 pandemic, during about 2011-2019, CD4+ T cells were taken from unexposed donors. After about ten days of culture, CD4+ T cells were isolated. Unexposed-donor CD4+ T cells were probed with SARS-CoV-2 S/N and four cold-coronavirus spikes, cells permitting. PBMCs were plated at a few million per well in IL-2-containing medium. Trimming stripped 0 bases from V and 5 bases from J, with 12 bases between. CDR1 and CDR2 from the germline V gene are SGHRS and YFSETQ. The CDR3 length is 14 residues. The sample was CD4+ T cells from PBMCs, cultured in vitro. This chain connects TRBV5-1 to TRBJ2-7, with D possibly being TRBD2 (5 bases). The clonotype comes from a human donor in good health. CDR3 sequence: CASSLANFGDEQYF. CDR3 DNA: TGCGCCAGCAGCTTGGCCAATTTCGGGGACGAGCAGTACTTC.